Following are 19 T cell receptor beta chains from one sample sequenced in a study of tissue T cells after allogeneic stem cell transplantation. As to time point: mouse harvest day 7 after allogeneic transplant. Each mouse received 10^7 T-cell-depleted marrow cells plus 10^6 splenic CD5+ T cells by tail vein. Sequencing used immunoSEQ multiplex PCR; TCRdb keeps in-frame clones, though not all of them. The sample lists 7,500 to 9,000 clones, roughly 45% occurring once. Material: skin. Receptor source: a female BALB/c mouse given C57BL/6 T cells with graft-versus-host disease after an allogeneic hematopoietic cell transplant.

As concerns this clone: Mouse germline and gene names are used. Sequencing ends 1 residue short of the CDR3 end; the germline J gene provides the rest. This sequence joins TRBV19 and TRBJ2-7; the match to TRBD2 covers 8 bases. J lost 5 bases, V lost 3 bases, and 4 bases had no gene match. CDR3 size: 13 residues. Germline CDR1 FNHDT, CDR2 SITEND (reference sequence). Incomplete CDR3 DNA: TGTGCCAGCAGTACTGCCTGGGGGGATGAACAGTAC. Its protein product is CASSTAWGDEQY. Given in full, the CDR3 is CASSTAWGDEQYF.

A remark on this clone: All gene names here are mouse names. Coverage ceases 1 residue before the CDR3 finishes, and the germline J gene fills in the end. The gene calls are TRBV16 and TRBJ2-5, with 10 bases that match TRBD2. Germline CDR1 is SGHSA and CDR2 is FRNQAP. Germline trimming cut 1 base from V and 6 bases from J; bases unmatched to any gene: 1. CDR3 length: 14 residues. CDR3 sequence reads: CASSLAGGADTQYF. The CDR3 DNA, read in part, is TGTGCAAGCAGCTTAGCTGGGGGGGCTGACACCCAGTAC.

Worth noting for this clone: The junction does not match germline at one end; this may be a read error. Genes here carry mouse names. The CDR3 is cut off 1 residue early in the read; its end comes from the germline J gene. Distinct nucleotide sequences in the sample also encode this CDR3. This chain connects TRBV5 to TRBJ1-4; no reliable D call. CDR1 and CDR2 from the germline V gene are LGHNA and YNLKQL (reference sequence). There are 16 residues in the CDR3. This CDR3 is CASSQVPDISNERLFF. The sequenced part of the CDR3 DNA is TGTGCCAGCAGTCAAGTGCCAGATATTTCCAACGAAAGATTATTT.

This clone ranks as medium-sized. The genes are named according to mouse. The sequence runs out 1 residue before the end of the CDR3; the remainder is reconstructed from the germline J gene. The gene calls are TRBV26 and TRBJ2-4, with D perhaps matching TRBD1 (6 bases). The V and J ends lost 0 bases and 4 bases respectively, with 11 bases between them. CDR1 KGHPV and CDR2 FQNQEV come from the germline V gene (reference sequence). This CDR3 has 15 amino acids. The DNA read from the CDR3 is TGTGCCAGCAGTCTGTCTCCCGGGACAAAAAACACCTTGTAC. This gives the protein CASSLSPGTKNTLY. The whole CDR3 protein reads CASSLSPGTKNTLYF. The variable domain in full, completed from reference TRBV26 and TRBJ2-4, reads NSKVIQTPRYLVKGQGQKAKMRCIPEKGHPVVFWYQQNKNNEFKFLINFQNQEVLQQIDMTEKRFSAECPSNSPCSLEIQSSEAGDSALYLCASSLSPGTKNTLYFGAGTRLSVL.

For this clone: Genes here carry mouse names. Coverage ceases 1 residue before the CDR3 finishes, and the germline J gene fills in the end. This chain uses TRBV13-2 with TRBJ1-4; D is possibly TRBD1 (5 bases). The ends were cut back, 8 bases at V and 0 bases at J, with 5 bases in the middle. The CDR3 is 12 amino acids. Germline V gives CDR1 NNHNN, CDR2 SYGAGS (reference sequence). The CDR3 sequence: CARQVSNERLFF. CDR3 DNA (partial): TGTGCCAGACAGGTTTCCAACGAAAGATTATTT.

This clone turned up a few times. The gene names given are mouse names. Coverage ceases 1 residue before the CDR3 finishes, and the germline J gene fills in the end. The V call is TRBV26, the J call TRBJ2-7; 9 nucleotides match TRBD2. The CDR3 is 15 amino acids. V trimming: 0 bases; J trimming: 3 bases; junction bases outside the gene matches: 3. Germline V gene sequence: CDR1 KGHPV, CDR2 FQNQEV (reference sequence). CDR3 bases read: TGTGCCAGCAGTCTGTCTTGGGGGGGCGGCTATGAACAGTAC. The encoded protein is CASSLSWGGGYEQY. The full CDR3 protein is CASSLSWGGGYEQYF. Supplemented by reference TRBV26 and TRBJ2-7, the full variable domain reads NSKVIQTPRYLVKGQGQKAKMRCIPEKGHPVVFWYQQNKNNEFKFLINFQNQEVLQQIDMTEKRFSAECPSNSPCSLEIQSSEAGDSALYLCASSLSWGGGYEQYFGPGTRLTVL.

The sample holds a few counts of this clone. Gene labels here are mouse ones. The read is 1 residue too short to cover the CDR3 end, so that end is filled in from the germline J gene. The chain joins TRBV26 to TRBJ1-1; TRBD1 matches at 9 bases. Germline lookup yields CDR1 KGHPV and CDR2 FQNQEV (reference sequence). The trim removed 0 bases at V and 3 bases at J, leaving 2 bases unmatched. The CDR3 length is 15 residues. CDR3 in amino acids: CASSLSGTGHTEVFF. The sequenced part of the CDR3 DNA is TGTGCCAGCAGTCTGTCGGGGACAGGGCACACAGAAGTCTTC.

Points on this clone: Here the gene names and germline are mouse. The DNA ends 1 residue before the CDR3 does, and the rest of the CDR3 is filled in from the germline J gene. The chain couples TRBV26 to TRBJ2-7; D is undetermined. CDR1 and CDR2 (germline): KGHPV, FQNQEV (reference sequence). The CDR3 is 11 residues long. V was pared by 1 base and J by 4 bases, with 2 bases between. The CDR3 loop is CASSLLYEQYF. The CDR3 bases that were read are TGTGCCAGCAGTCTGTTGTATGAACAGTAC.

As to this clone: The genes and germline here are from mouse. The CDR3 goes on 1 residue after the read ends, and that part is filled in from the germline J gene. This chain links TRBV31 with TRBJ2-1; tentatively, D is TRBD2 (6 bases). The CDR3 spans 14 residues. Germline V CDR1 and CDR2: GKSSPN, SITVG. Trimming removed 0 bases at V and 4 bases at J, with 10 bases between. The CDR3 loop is CAWSLPGGYAEQFF. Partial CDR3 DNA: TGTGCCTGGAGTCTACCGGGGGGTTATGCTGAGCAGTTC. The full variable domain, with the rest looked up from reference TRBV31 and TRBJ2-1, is AQTIHQWPVAEIKAVGSPLSLGCTIKGKSSPNLYWYWQATGGTLQQLFYSITVGQVESVVQLNLSASRPKDDQFILSTEKLLLSHSGFYLCAWSLPGGYAEQFFGPGTRLTVL.

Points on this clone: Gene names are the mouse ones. This CDR3 is CASSSGQGSQNTLYF. The covered CDR3 bases are TGTGCTAGCAGTTCGGGACAGGGTAGTCAAAACACCTTGTAC. The V call is TRBV29, the J call TRBJ2-4, with 9 positions matching TRBD1. Read data end 1 residue before the CDR3 end; the end is taken from the germline J gene. Germline V gene lookup returns CDR1 MSHET and CDR2 SYDVDS. With 4 bases clipped from V and 0 bases from J, the junction kept 2 bases outside the gene matches. This CDR3 spans 15 amino acids.

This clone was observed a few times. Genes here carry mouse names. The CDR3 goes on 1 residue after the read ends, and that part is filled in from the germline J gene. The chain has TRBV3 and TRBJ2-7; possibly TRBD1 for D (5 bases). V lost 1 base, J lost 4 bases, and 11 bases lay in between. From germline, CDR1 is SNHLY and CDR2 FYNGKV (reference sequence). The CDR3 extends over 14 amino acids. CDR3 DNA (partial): TGTGCCAGCAGCTTAGGGGCAGGGATTTATGAACAGTAC. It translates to CASSLGAGIYEQY. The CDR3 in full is CASSLGAGIYEQYF. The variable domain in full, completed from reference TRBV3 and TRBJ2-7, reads GPKVLQIPSHQIIDMGQMVTLNCDPVSNHLYFYWYKQILGQQMEFLVNFYNGKVMEKSKLFKDQFSVERPDGSYFTLKIQPTALEDSAVYFCASSLGAGIYEQYFGPGTRLTVL.

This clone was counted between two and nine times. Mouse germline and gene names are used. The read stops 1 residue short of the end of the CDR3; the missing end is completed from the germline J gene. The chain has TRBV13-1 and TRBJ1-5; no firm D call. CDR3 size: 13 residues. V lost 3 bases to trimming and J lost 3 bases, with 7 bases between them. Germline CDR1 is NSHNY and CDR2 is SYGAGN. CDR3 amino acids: CASSGRVNQAPLF. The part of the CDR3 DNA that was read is TGTGCCAGCAGTGGCAGAGTCAACCAGGCTCCGCTT.

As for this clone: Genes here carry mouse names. The sequenced CDR3 bases are TGTGCCAGCAGTCTGGGATATGCAAACACAGAAGTCTTC. As protein: CASSLGYANTEVF. The full-length CDR3 reads as CASSLGYANTEVFF. The chain is built from TRBV26 and TRBJ1-1; D is unresolved. The read terminates 1 residue ahead of where the CDR3 ends, so the germline J gene completes it. V lost 2 bases to trimming and J lost 0 bases, with 7 bases between them. This CDR3 is built from 14 residues. Per the germline V gene, CDR1 is KGHPV and CDR2 is FQNQEV (reference sequence).

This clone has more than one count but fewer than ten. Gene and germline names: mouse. The covered CDR3 bases are TGTGCCAGCAGGCAGGGTGCAAACTCCGACTACACC. Encoded protein: CASRQGANSDYT. The complete CDR3 protein is CASRQGANSDYTF. The chain combines TRBV13-1 with TRBJ1-2; a possible D gene is TRBD1 (5 bases). Coverage ceases 1 residue before the CDR3 finishes, and the germline J gene fills in the end. CDR3 size: 13 residues. Germline V lookup: CDR1 NSHNY, CDR2 SYGAGN. V gave up 5 bases and J gave up 0 bases, with 8 bases separating them.

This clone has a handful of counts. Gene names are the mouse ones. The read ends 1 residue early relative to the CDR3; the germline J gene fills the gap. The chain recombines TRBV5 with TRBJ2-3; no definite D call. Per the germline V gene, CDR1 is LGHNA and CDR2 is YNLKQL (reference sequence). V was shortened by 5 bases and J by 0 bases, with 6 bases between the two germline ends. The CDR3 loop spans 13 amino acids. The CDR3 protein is CASSTASAETLYF. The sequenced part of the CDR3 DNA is TGTGCCAGCAGCACAGCTAGTGCAGAAACGCTGTAT.

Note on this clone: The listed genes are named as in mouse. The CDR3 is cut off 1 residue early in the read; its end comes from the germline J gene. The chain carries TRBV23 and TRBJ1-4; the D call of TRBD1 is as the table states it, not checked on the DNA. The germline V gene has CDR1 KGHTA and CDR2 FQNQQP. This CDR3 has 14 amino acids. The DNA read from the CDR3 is TGCTCCAGCAGGTCGGGACAGAACAACGAAAGATTATTT. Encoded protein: CSSRSGQNNERLF. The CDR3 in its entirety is CSSRSGQNNERLFF. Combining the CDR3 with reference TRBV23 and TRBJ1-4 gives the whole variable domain DAAVTQKPRYLIKMKGQEAEMKCIPEKGHTAVFWYQQKQSKELKFLIYFQNQQPLDQIDMVKERFSAVCPSSSLCSLGIRTCEAEDSALYLCSSRSGQNNERLFFGHGTKLSVL.

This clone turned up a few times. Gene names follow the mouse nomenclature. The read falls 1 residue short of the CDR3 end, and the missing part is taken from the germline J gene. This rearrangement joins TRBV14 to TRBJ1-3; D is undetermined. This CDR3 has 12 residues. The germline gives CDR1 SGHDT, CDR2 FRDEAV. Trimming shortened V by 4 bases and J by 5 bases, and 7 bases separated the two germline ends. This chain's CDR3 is CASSRGRNTLYF. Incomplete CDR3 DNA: TGTGCCAGCAGTCGTGGTAGAAATACGCTCTAT.

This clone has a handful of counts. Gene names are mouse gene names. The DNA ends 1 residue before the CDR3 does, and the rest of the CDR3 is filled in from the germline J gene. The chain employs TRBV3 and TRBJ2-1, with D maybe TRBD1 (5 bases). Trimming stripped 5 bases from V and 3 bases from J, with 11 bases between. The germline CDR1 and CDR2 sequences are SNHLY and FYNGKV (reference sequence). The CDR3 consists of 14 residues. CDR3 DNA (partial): TGTGCCAGCAGCCCCCAGGGCAGCTATGCTGAGCAGTTC. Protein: CASSPQGSYAEQF. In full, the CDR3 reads CASSPQGSYAEQFF. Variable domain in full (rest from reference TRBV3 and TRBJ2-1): GPKVLQIPSHQIIDMGQMVTLNCDPVSNHLYFYWYKQILGQQMEFLVNFYNGKVMEKSKLFKDQFSVERPDGSYFTLKIQPTALEDSAVYFCASSPQGSYAEQFFGPGTRLTVL.

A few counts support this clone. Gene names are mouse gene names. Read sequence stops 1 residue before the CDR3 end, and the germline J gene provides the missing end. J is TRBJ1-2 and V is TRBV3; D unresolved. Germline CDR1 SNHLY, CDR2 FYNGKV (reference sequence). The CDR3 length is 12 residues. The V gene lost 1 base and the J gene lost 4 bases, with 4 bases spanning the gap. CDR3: CASSLVGSDYTF. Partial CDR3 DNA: TGTGCCAGCAGCTTAGTTGGCTCCGACTACACC. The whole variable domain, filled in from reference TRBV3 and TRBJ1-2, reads GPKVLQIPSHQIIDMGQMVTLNCDPVSNHLYFYWYKQILGQQMEFLVNFYNGKVMEKSKLFKDQFSVERPDGSYFTLKIQPTALEDSAVYFCASSLVGSDYTFGSGTRLLVI.